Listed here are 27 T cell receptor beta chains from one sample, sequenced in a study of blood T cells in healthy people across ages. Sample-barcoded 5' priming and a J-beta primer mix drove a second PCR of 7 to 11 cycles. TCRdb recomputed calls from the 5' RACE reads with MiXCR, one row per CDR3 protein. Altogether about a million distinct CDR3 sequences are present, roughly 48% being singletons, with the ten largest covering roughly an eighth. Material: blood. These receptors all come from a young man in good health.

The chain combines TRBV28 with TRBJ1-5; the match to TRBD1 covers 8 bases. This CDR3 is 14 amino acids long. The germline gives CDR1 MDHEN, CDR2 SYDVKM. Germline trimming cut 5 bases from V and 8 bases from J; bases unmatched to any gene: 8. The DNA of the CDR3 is TGTGCCAGCAGTACCCGCAGGGGGCCGGAGCCCCAGCATTTT. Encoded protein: CASSTRRGPEPQHF.

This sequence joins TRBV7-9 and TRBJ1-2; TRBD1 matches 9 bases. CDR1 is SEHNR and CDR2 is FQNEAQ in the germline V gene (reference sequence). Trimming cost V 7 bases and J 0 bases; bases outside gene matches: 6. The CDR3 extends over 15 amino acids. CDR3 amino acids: CASIHRQGANYGYTF. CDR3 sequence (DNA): TGTGCCAGCATCCATAGACAGGGGGCTAACTATGGCTACACCTTC.

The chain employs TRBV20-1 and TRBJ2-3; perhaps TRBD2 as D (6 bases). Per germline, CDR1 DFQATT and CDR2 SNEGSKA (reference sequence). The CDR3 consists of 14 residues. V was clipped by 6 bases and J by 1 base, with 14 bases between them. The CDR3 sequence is CSAEGPARTDTQYF. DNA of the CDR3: TGCAGTGCGGAGGGGCCCGCCCGCACAGATACGCAGTATTTT.

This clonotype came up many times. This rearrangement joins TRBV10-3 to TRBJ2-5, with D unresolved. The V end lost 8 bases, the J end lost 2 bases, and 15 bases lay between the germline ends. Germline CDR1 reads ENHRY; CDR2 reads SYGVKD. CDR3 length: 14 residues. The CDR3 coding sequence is TGTGCCATCGGGGTCACCGGTAATCAAGAGACCCAGTACTTC. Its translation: CAIGVTGNQETQYF.

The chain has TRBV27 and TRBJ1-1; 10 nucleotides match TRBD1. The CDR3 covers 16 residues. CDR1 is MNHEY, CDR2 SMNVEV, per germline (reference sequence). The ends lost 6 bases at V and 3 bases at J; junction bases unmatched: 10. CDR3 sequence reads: CASRRLPGTGDTEAFF. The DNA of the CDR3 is TGTGCCAGCAGGCGCCTTCCCGGGACAGGGGACACTGAAGCTTTCTTT.

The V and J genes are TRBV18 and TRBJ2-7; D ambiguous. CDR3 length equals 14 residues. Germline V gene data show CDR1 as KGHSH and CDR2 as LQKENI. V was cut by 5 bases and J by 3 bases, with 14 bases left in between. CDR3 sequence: CASSSTADGYEQYF. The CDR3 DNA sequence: TGTGCCAGCTCATCGACGGCGGACGGCTACGAGCAGTACTTC.

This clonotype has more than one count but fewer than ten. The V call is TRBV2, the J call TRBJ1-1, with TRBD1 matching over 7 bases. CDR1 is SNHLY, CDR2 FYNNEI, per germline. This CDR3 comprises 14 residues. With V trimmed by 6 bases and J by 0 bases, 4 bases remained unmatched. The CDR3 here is CASSQGDMNTEAFF. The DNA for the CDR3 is TGTGCCAGCAGCCAGGGGGACATGAACACTGAAGCTTTCTTT.

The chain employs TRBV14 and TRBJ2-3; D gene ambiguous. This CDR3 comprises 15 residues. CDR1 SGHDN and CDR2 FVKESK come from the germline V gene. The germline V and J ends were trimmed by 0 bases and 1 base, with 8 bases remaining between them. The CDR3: CASSQERGGTDTQYF. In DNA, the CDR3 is TGTGCCAGCAGCCAAGAACGTGGCGGCACAGATACGCAGTATTTT.

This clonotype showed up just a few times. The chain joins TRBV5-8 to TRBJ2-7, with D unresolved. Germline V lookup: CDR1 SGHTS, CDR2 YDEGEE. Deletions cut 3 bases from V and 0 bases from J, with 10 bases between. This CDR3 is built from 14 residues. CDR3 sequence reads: CASSSAIFSYEQYF. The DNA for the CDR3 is TGTGCCAGCAGCTCTGCTATCTTCTCCTACGAGCAGTACTTC.

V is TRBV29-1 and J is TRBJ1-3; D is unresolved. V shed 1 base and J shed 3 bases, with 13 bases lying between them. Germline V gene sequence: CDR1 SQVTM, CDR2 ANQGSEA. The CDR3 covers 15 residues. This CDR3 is CSVEGSPSGGNTIYF. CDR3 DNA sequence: TGCAGCGTTGAAGGGAGTCCGTCGGGTGGAAACACCATATATTTT.

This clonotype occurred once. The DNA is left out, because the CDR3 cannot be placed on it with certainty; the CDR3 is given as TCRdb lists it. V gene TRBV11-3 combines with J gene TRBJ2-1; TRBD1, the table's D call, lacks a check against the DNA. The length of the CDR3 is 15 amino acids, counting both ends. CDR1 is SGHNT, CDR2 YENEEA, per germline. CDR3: CASSLVGTGNNERFF.

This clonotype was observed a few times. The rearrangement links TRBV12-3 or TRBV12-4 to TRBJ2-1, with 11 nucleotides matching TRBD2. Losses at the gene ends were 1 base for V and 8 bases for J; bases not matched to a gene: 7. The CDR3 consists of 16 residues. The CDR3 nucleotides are TGTGCCAGCAGTTTAGGTTCCCTAGCGGGGGGCGATGAGCAGTTCTTC. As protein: CASSLGSLAGGDEQFF.

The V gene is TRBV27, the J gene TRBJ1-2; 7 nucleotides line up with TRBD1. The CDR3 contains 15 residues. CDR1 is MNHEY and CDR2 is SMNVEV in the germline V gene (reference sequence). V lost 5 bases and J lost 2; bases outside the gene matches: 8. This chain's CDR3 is CASSPNLQGNYGYTF. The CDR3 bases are TGTGCCAGCAGTCCAAACTTACAGGGGAACTATGGCTACACCTTC.

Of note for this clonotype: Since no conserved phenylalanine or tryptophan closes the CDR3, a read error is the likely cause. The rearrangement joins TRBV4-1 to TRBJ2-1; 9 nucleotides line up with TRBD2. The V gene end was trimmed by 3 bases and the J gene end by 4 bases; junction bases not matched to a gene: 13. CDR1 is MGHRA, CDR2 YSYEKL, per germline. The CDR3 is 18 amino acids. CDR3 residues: CASSQMETLAGRYNEQFL. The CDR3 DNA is TGCGCCAGCAGCCAGATGGAAACTCTAGCGGGGAGATACAATGAGCAGTTCCTC.

The CDR3 sequence is CASTWGTGRNEQFF. Written as DNA, the CDR3 is TGTGCCAGCACCTGGGGGACGGGACGGAATGAGCAGTTCTTC. This sequence joins TRBV28 and TRBJ2-1; perhaps D is TRBD1 or TRBD2 (5 bases each). The V gene lost 7 bases and the J gene lost 7 bases, with 17 bases spanning the gap. Looked up from germline, CDR1 is MDHEN and CDR2 is SYDVKM. This CDR3 comprises 14 residues.

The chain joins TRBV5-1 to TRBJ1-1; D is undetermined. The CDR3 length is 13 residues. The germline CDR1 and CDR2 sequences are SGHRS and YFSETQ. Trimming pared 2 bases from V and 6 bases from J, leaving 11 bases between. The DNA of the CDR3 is TGCGCCAGCAGCTTAGACGCGGCGGCTGAAGCTTTCTTT. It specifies CASSLDAAAEAFF.

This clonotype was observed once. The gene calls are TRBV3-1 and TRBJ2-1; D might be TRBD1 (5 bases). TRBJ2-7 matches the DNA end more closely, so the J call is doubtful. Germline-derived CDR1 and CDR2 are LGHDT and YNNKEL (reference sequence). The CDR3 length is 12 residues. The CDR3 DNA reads TGTGCCAGCAGCCAGGGGCCCAATGAGCAGTACTTC. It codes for CASSQGPNEQYF.

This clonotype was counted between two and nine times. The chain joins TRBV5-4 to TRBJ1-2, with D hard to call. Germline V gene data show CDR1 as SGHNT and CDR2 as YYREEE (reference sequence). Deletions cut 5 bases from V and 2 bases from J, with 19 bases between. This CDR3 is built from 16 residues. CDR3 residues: CASSSPLERENYGYTF. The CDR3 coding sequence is TGTGCCAGCAGTTCCCCCCTTGAGCGGGAGAACTATGGCTACACCTTC.

CDR3 DNA sequence: TGTGCCAGCAGCGCCCTACGGGGAGCGTACGAGCAGTACTTC. Protein sequence: CASSALRGAYEQYF. The chain uses TRBV7-9 and TRBJ2-7; maybe TRBD2 (5 bases). Germline V gives CDR1 SEHNR, CDR2 FQNEAQ (reference sequence). Deletions cut 5 bases from V and 4 bases from J, with 15 bases between. The CDR3 sequence is 14 residues long.

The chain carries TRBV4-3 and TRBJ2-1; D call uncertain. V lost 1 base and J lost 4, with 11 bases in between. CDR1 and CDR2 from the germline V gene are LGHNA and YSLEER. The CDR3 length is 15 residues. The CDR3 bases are TGCGCCAGCAGCCAAGTCAAGGGCCAGTACAATGAGCAGTTCTTC. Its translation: CASSQVKGQYNEQFF.

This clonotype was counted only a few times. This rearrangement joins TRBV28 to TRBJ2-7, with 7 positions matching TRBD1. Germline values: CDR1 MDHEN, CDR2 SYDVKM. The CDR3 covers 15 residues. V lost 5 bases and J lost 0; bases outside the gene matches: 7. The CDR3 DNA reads TGTGCCAGCAGTACTACCGGGACAGCCTCCTACGAGCAGTACTTC. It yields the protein CASSTTGTASYEQYF.

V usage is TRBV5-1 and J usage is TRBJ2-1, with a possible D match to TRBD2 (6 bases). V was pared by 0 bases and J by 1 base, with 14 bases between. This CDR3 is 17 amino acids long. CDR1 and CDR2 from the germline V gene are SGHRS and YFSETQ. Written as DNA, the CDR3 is TGCGCCAGCAGCTTGGCCCTTGGGGACTCGTCCTACAATGAGCAGTTCTTC. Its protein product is CASSLALGDSSYNEQFF.

The CDR3, as DNA: TGCGCCAGCAGCTGGAGGGGAGTCACTGAAGCTTTCTTT. Residues: CASSWRGVTEAFF. V gene TRBV5-1 combines with J gene TRBJ1-1; D may be TRBD1 (5 bases). Trimming cost V 3 bases and J 4 bases, with 10 bases left between them. The CDR3 totals 13 residues. Germline-derived CDR1 and CDR2 are SGHRS and YFSETQ.

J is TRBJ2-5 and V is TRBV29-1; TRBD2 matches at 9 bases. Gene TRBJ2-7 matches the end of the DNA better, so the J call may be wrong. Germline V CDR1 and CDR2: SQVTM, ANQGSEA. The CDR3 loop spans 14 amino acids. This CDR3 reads CSVESGGGAYEQYF. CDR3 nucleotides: TGCAGCGTTGAGTCTGGCGGGGGGGCCTACGAGCAGTACTTC.

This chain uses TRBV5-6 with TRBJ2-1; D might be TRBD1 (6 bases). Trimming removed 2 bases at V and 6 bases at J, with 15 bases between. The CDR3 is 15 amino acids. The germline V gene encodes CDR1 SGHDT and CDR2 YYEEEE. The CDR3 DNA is TGTGCCAGCAGCTTTACCGAGACAGGCCCCAATGAGCAGTTCTTC. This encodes CASSFTETGPNEQFF.

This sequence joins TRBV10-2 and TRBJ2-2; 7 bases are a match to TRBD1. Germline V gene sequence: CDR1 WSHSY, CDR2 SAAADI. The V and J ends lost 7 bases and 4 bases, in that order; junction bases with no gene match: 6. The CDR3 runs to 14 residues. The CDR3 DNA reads TGCGCCAGCAAAGTCCCAGGGGGCACCGGGGAGCTGTTTTTT. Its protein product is CASKVPGGTGELFF.

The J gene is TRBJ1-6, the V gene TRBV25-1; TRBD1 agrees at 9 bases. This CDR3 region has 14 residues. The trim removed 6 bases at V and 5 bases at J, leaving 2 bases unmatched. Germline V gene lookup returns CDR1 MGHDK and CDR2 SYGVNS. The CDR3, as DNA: TGTGCCAGCAGGGGGACAGGGCATAATTCACCCCTCCACTTT. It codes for CASRGTGHNSPLHF.